The sequence of this T cell receptor beta chain was determined in a study of CD8+CD57+ T cells in acquired aplastic anemia. Study-level information: About 3 ug was the average amount of DNA from sorted CD4+ and CD8+ cells.

Genomic DNA acted as the template from which TCR beta VDJ combination and CDR3 sequence profiling were carried out. In TCRdb, the reads were re-called with MiXCR into one record per CDR3 protein. This table has about 160,000 distinct CDR3 sequences, roughly 48% appearing once. The CDR3 runs 12 residues. The germline V gene encodes CDR1 WNHNN and CDR2 SYGVQD (reference sequence). The V and J ends lost 11 bases and 4 bases respectively, with 15 bases between them. All patients picked for sequencing had shown, by flow cytometry, an expansion of CD8+CD57+ cells. Patients were treatment-naive when blood was sampled.

The sample taken for sequencing was sorted CD4+, CD8+, or CD8+CD57+ T cells (not recorded which) from PBMCs. The receptor comes from a human donor with aplastic anemia. The V gene is TRBV10-1, the J gene TRBJ2-7, with D unclear. DNA of the CDR3: TGCGCCGTTTCCCCGCGTTGGTACGAGCAGTACTTC. Amino acids: CAVSPRWYEQYF.